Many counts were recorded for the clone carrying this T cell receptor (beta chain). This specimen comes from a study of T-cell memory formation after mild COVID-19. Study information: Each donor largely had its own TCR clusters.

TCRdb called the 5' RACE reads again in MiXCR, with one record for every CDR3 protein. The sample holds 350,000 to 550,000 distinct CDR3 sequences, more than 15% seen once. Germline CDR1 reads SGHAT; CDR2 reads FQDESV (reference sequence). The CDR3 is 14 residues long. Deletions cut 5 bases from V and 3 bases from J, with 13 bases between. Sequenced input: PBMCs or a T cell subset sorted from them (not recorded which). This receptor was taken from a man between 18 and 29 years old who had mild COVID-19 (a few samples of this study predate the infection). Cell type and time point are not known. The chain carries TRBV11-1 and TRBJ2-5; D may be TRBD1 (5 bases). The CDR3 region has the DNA TGTGCCAGCAGCCCCACTGACAGAGAAGAGACCCAGTACTTC. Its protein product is CASSPTDREETQYF.